This T cell receptor (beta chain) was observed in a study of blood T cell repertoires in COVID-19. This CDR3 spans 15 amino acids. The V end was cut by 0 bases, the J end by 9 bases, with 15 bases between. From germline, CDR1 is MNHNS and CDR2 SASEGT. Libraries were prepared by immunoSEQ multiplex PCR; TCRdb keeps only in-frame clonotypes and omits some of them. The table lists roughly 310,000 clones, 85% to 90% of them singletons. The sequencing sample was made of peripheral blood. The chain uses TRBV6-1 and TRBJ2-4; tentative D call: TRBD2 (6 bases). The TCR sequence derives from a woman in her thirties with COVID-19, enrolled during active disease. Here the CDR3 DNA reads TGTGCCAGCAGTGAAGCCGCGGCGGGATGGTCCATTCAGTACTTC. As protein: CASSEAAAGWSIQYF.